This record concerns one T cell receptor (beta chain) sequence. The CDR3 is 17 residues long. The germline V gene encodes CDR1 LNHDA and CDR2 SQIVND (reference sequence). Germline trimming cut 9 bases from V and 2 bases from J; bases unmatched to any gene: 14. The data originate from a study of PD-L1 blockade in urothelial cancer. Clones were read by immunoSEQ multiplex PCR, and TCRdb kept only the in-frame ones, dropping some. The table shows about 110,000 clones, with around 82% occurring only once. The clonotype originates from a man aged 45-65 years with urothelial cancer. This sequence joins TRBV19 and TRBJ2-3; 10 bases are shared with TRBD2. The specimen comprised PBMCs, sampled around atezolizumab (anti-PD-L1) treatment. The CDR3 here is CASDPSGSYLYTDTQYF. The CDR3 coding sequence is TGTGCCAGCGACCCTAGCGGGAGTTACTTATACACAGATACGCAGTATTTT.